The rows below give T cell receptor beta chains drawn from one sample of a study of T cell repertoires in cytomegalovirus infection. TCRdb reprocessed the reads with MiXCR, giving one entry per CDR3 protein. This table has approximately 350,000 distinct CDR3 sequences, nearly 35% appearing once. These receptors are not linked to any known antigen. Sequencing used cultured PBMCs, obtained from culture after CMV antigen stimulation. The receptors were gathered from a human donor in good health (CMV status not recorded). Some clones in this sample may be carry-over from other donors' samples. Both conserved end residues are part of each CDR3. A D gene is named only where the DNA matches it firmly. Size is omitted from some rows. Given values are once, few, many or a class for expanded clones.

few,TRBV7-9,TRBD2,CASSHTRTSRTDTQYF
NA,TRBV19,TRBD1,CASDGTGPQPQHF
few,TRBV4-3,TRBD1,CASSQGGQGRNEQFF
few,TRBV6-6,NA,CASSYSSTVPADGYTF
NA,TRBV7-9,TRBD1,CASSLGQGTNTEAFF
many,TRBV7-8,NA,CASSFSQPGNTIYF
NA,TRBV6-6,NA,CASIGHSETQYF
many,TRBV7-2,NA,CASSLAAWTTYGYTF
NA,TRBV12-3/TRBV12-4,TRBD1,CASAFVPGGTNEKLFF
medium-sized,TRBV4-1,NA,CASSVQNLVAAGNEQFF
few,TRBV6-2/TRBV6-3,TRBD2,CASRAAGGNTGELFF
few,TRBV28,NA,CASRGVGAPSNQPQHF
NA,TRBV20-1,TRBD1,CSAIRVRDRGNEQYF
once,TRBV27,TRBD1,CASSPERGQGARGYTF
NA,TRBV5-4,NA,CASTSFSNTGELFF
NA,TRBV4-3,NA,CASSQDLGANYGYTF
NA,TRBV12-3/TRBV12-4,TRBD1,CASTPGQSSEKLFF
NA,TRBV27,NA,CASSRVTGANVLTF
NA,TRBV20-1,TRBD2,CSAREASGFTDTQYF
few,TRBV4-1,TRBD1,CASSHGQGPVGGKLFF
few,TRBV24-1,TRBD2,CATASGTVQETQYF
NA,TRBV20-1,NA,CSAPSEQGEQYF
NA,TRBV12-3/TRBV12-4,NA,CASSLYSSGANVLTF
NA,TRBV9,NA,CASSVVGERRSSYNEQFF
few,TRBV5-6,NA,CASSLRDSGNTIYF
NA,TRBV20-1,NA,CSRGGYGYTF
NA,TRBV10-3,NA,CAISERRTSTDTQYF
few,TRBV14,TRBD2,CARSGTSGRFAYNEQFF